These 19 T cell receptor beta chains came from one sample sequenced in a study of PD-1 blockade in classical Hodgkin lymphoma. The time point: cycle 4 day 1 (C4D1), after 6 weeks of nivolumab. Each and every patient relapsed after autologous stem cell transplantation, and patients got differing brentuximab vedotin exposure. Assay used: immunoSEQ multiplex PCR; TCRdb lists only in-frame clones, some missing. The table records 110,000 or so clones, approximately 89% of them present only once. Specimen: peripheral blood mononuclear cells (PBMCs), collected before the fourth cycle of nivolumab. The receptors originated from a human donor with classical Hodgkin lymphoma.

The chain joins TRBV28 to TRBJ2-5; D unclear. The CDR3 is 12 residues long. The V gene lost 10 bases and the J gene lost 9 bases, with 18 bases spanning the gap. Per germline, CDR1 MDHEN and CDR2 SYDVKM. CDR3 loop: CATDRIVEAQYF. The CDR3 nucleotides read TGTGCCACCGATAGGATCGTTGAAGCCCAGTACTTC.

The chain uses TRBV28 and TRBJ2-5; possibly TRBD2 for D (6 bases). Trimming took 8 bases from V and 3 from J, leaving 16 bases between them. This CDR3 contains 14 residues. Germline V gene sequence: CDR1 MDHEN, CDR2 SYDVKM. CDR3 coding DNA: TGTGCCAGCGGCCGTCCGGGAGAAAAAGAGACCCAGTACTTC. Encoded protein: CASGRPGEKETQYF.

The CDR3 is CASSLFPGNTGELFF. DNA for the CDR3: TGTGCCAGCAGTTTATTCCCAGGGAACACCGGGGAGCTGTTTTTT. The genes are TRBV27 and TRBJ2-2; D is uncertain. The V end was cut by 1 base, the J end by 1 base, with 7 bases between. The length of the CDR3 is 15 residues. Germline V gene lookup returns CDR1 MNHEY and CDR2 SMNVEV (reference sequence).

This rearrangement joins TRBV7-9 to TRBJ1-3; no clear D. The length of the CDR3 is 14 residues. Looked up from germline, CDR1 is SEHNR and CDR2 is FQNEAQ (reference sequence). Trimming removed 1 base from V and 6 bases from J, with 10 bases in between. The CDR3: CASSLEGQSNTIYF. The CDR3 DNA reads TGTGCCAGCAGCTTAGAAGGGCAGTCAAACACCATATATTTT. Full variable domain (rest looked up from reference TRBV7-9 and TRBJ1-3): DTGVSQNPRHKITKRGQNVTFRCDPISEHNRLYWYRQTLGQGPEFLTYFQNEAQLEKSRLLSDRFSAERPKGSFSTLEIQRTEQGDSAMYLCASSLEGQSNTIYFGEGSWLTVV.

The chain couples TRBV28 to TRBJ1-3; D call uncertain. The length of the CDR3 is 12 residues. The V end was cut by 2 bases, the J end by 8 bases, with 7 bases between. Germline V gene sequence: CDR1 MDHEN, CDR2 SYDVKM. This chain's CDR3 is CASSLVGDTIYF. CDR3 nucleotide sequence: TGTGCCAGCAGTTTAGTGGGAGACACCATATATTTT.

The chain employs TRBV5-8 and TRBJ2-1; D possibly matches TRBD1 or TRBD2 (5 bases each). Trimming stripped 1 base from V and 7 bases from J, with 9 bases between. This CDR3 is built from 13 residues. CDR1 is SGHTS and CDR2 is YDEGEE in the germline V gene. CDR3 sequence reads: CASSLLGENEQFF. DNA for the CDR3: TGTGCCAGCAGCTTGTTAGGGGAGAATGAGCAGTTCTTC.

The gene calls are TRBV7-2 and TRBJ2-7, with D possibly being TRBD1 (7 bases). The CDR3 spans 15 residues. The V gene's germline CDR1 is SGHTA and CDR2 FQGNSA. Trimming took off 4 bases at V and 2 bases at J, with 15 bases between the two ends. In DNA, the CDR3 is TGTGCCAGCAGCTCCGAGGGGGGACAGACCTACGAGCAGTACTTC. It encodes CASSSEGGQTYEQYF. The entire variable domain, with the rest obtained from reference TRBV7-2 and TRBJ2-7, is as follows: GAGVSQSPSNKVTEKGKDVELRCDPISGHTALYWYRQSLGQGLEFLIYFQGNSAPDKSGLPSDRFSAERTGGSVSTLTIQRTQQEDSAVYLCASSSEGGQTYEQYFGPGTRLTVT.

The J gene is TRBJ1-4, the V gene TRBV6-1, with D possibly being TRBD1 (6 bases). The CDR3 loop spans 14 amino acids. CDR1 is MNHNS and CDR2 is SASEGT in the germline V gene. Trimming took 4 bases from V and 2 from J, leaving 8 bases between them. Here the CDR3 reads CASSVGGTNEKLFF. In nucleotides, the CDR3 is TGTGCCAGCAGTGTAGGGGGTACTAATGAAAAACTGTTTTTT.

V is TRBV30 and J is TRBJ1-5; 7 positions agree with TRBD1. V shed 3 bases and J 7 bases; nucleotides not matched to a gene: 12. Germline assignment: CDR1 GTSNPN and CDR2 SVGIG (reference sequence). The CDR3 runs 15 residues. This chain's CDR3 is CAWRQPGATGQPQHF. In DNA form, the CDR3 reads TGTGCCTGGAGGCAGCCGGGGGCGACAGGGCAGCCCCAGCATTTT.

The chain is built from TRBV5-6 and TRBJ2-1; 10 nucleotides match TRBD2. From germline, CDR1 is SGHDT and CDR2 YYEEEE. The CDR3 has 16 residues. Trimming at V came to 2 bases and at J to 8 bases, leaving 10 bases not matched to a gene. The CDR3 bases are TGTGCCAGCAGCTTACCTAGCGGGAGCACGGTCCATGAGCAGTTCTTC. Protein: CASSLPSGSTVHEQFF.

CDR3 nucleotide sequence: TGCGCCAGCAGTGAGTTGGCCAACTATGGCTACACCTTC. As protein: CASSELANYGYTF. The chain is built from TRBV10-1 and TRBJ1-2, with D unclear. Trimming shortened V by 1 base and J by 2 bases, and 5 bases separated the two germline ends. The CDR3 is 13 amino acids. Per germline, CDR1 WNHNN and CDR2 SYGVQD (reference sequence).

This clone was seen once. The rearrangement links TRBV19 to TRBJ2-7; 10 nucleotides align to TRBD2. Trimming took 3 bases from V and 1 from J; bases not matched to a gene: 6. The CDR3 extends over 16 amino acids. CDR1 is LNHDA, CDR2 SQIVND, per germline (reference sequence). The CDR3 DNA is TGTGCCAGTAGTATTTCACTAGCGGGGAATTCCTACGAGCAGTACTTC. This encodes CASSISLAGNSYEQYF.

This chain uses TRBV5-1 with TRBJ2-3, with D tentatively TRBD2 (5 bases). This CDR3 spans 18 amino acids. The V end lost 0 bases, the J end lost 2 bases, and 19 bases lay between the germline ends. Germline CDR1 and CDR2: SGHRS and YFSETQ. Here the CDR3 reads CASSLGELVAWSTDTQYF. The CDR3 DNA sequence: TGCGCCAGCAGCTTGGGGGAGTTGGTAGCCTGGTCCACAGATACGCAGTATTTT.

CDR3 sequence reads: CASTYREGSNEKLFF. The CDR3, as DNA: TGTGCCAGCACCTACAGGGAAGGGAGTAATGAAAAACTGTTTTTT. The rearrangement joins TRBV2 to TRBJ1-4; tentatively, D is TRBD1 (6 bases). V lost 7 bases to trimming and J lost 4 bases, with 16 bases between them. CDR3 size: 15 residues. CDR1 SNHLY and CDR2 FYNNEI come from the germline V gene.

This chain joins TRBV19 and TRBJ2-1; no firm D call. Germline loops: CDR1 LNHDA, CDR2 SQIVND (reference sequence). Trimming shortened V by 1 base and J by 6 bases, and 16 bases separated the two germline ends. This CDR3 is 16 amino acids long. The CDR3 DNA follows: TGTGCCAGTAGTATAGGGCGACTCCTCACTCGCAATGAGCAGTTCTTC. Protein product: CASSIGRLLTRNEQFF. Full variable domain (missing parts from reference TRBV19 and TRBJ2-1): DGGITQSPKYLFRKEGQNVTLSCEQNLNHDAMYWYRQDPGQGLRLIYYSQIVNDFQKGDIAEGYSVSREKKESFPLTVTSAQKNPTAFYLCASSIGRLLTRNEQFFGPGTRLTVL.

The genes are TRBV6-5 and TRBJ1-1; D unresolved. Trimming cost V 2 bases and J 4 bases, with 14 bases left between them. The germline V gene encodes CDR1 MNHEY and CDR2 SVGAGI. The CDR3 loop spans 15 amino acids. CDR3 in DNA: TGTGCCAGCAGTTACGATACGTTATCTTTCACTGAAGCTTTCTTT. This encodes CASSYDTLSFTEAFF.

The chain carries TRBV28 and TRBJ2-1; the D is unclear. The CDR3 has 12 residues. CDR1 and CDR2 (germline): MDHEN, SYDVKM. Trimming took off 3 bases at V and 3 bases at J, with 3 bases between the two ends. In DNA form, the CDR3 reads TGTGCCAGCAGTTTCTACTACAATGAGCAGTTCTTC. Translated, it gives CASSFYYNEQFF. The complete variable domain, with remaining parts taken from reference TRBV28 and TRBJ2-1, reads DVKVTQSSRYLVKRTGEKVFLECVQDMDHENMFWYRQDPGLGLRLIYFSYDVKMKEKGDIPEGYSVSREKKERFSLILESASTNQTSMYLCASSFYYNEQFFGPGTRLTVL.

This clone is a singleton in its sample. This sequence joins TRBV28 and TRBJ2-5; no clear D. CDR1 MDHEN and CDR2 SYDVKM come from the germline V gene. The CDR3 extends over 13 amino acids. With 8 bases removed from V and 4 bases from J, the gap between germline ends came to 14 bases. The CDR3 DNA reads TGTGCCAGCTCTGGCCAGGCCCGAGAGACCCAGTACTTC. Protein sequence: CASSGQARETQYF.

The chain joins TRBV4-3 to TRBJ2-7; 10 nucleotides agree with TRBD2. With 1 base clipped from V and 4 bases from J, the junction kept 4 bases outside the gene matches. CDR1 LGHNA and CDR2 YSLEER come from the germline V gene. This CDR3 region has 15 residues. CDR3 in amino acids: CASSQAASGSYEQYF. The CDR3 region has the DNA TGCGCCAGCAGCCAAGCGGCTAGCGGGAGTTACGAGCAGTACTTC.